Each of the 18 T cell receptor beta chains below was sequenced from the same sample in a study of blood T cell repertoires in COVID-19. Libraries were prepared by immunoSEQ multiplex PCR; TCRdb keeps only in-frame clonotypes and omits some of them. The sample has about 380,000 clones; about 87% are singletons. The sample consisted of PBMCs or T cells enriched from blood (not recorded which). The receptors were gathered from a man aged 25 to 45 who had recovered from COVID-19.

This chain joins TRBV27 and TRBJ1-2; D unresolved. The CDR3 contains 14 residues. Germline CDR1 and CDR2: MNHEY and SMNVEV (reference sequence). Trimming shortened V by 2 bases and J by 4 bases, and 11 bases separated the two germline ends. The CDR3 spells CASSLRPLGYGYTF. In nucleotides, the CDR3 is TGTGCCAGCAGTTTACGGCCCCTAGGCTATGGCTACACCTTC.

This chain links TRBV2 with TRBJ1-1; D perhaps matches TRBD1 (5 bases). The V and J ends lost 4 bases and 10 bases respectively, with 13 bases between them. Germline assignment: CDR1 SNHLY and CDR2 FYNNEI. There are 12 residues in the CDR3. In DNA form, the CDR3 reads TGTGCCAGCAGTGGGGGATCAGGGATAGCTTTCTTT. Protein product: CASSGGSGIAFF.

Details on this clone: The sample contains more than one DNA sequence encoding this CDR3. V is TRBV7-9 and J is TRBJ1-1, with D possibly TRBD1 on 6 matching bases. The length of the CDR3 is 14 residues. Per the germline V gene, CDR1 is SEHNR and CDR2 is FQNEAQ (reference sequence). Between the trimmed V and J ends, which lost 3 bases and 5 bases, there was a span of 13 bases. The CDR3 region is CASSLQGRGTEAFF. The CDR3 coding sequence is TGTGCCAGCAGCTTGCAGGGGAGGGGAACTGAAGCTTTCTTT.

The rearrangement joins TRBV3-1 (or the pseudogene TRBV3-2) to TRBJ1-2; no clear D gene. Between the trimmed V and J ends, which lost 4 bases and 4 bases, there was a span of 10 bases. The CDR3 loop spans 13 amino acids. CDR1 and CDR2 (germline): LGHDT, YNNKEL (reference sequence). CDR3 in amino acids: CASSPQLFYGYTF. In DNA form, the CDR3 reads TGTGCCAGCAGCCCGCAGTTGTTCTATGGCTACACCTTC.

The chain joins TRBV5-6 to TRBJ1-1; 8 positions match TRBD1. This CDR3 has 14 amino acids. Looked up from germline, CDR1 is SGHDT and CDR2 is YYEEEE. The ends lost 4 bases at V and 5 bases at J; junction bases unmatched: 7. CDR3 sequence: CASSQRTGSTEAFF. DNA of the CDR3: TGTGCCAGCAGCCAACGGACAGGGTCGACTGAAGCTTTCTTT.

For the CDR3, the DNA is TGTGCCAGCAGTGATCGGGGACAGTACACTGAAGCTTTCTTT. This gives the protein CASSDRGQYTEAFF. The chain carries TRBV25-1 and TRBJ1-1, with 7 bases that match TRBD1. Germline values: CDR1 MGHDK, CDR2 SYGVNS. The CDR3 runs 14 residues. V shed 3 bases, J shed 3 bases, and the junction held 4 bases outside the gene matches.

The CDR3 loop reads CASSEAGVGTIYF. The CDR3 nucleotides are TGTGCCAGCAGTGAAGCGGGAGTTGGCACCATATATTTT. V usage is TRBV2 and J usage is TRBJ1-3, with D uncertain. The V end was cut by 0 bases, the J end by 9 bases, with 9 bases between. Germline V gene lookup returns CDR1 SNHLY and CDR2 FYNNEI. The length of the CDR3 is 13 residues. Full variable domain (rest looked up from reference TRBV2 and TRBJ1-3): EPEVTQTPSHQVTQMGQEVILRCVPISNHLYFYWYRQILGQKVEFLVSFYNNEISEKSEIFDDQFSVERPDGSNFTLKIRSTKLEDSAMYFCASSEAGVGTIYFGEGSWLTVV.

The CDR3 spells CASSQSRDRDLYGYTF. The CDR3 DNA follows: TGTGCCAGCAGCCAATCTCGGGACAGGGACCTATATGGCTACACCTTC. The chain links TRBV16 to TRBJ1-2, with 9 bases matching TRBD1. Germline CDR1 KGHSY, CDR2 FQNENV. CDR3 length: 16 amino acids. J was trimmed by 5 bases and V by 0 bases; bases with no gene match: 7.

J is TRBJ1-2 and V is TRBV3-1 (or the pseudogene TRBV3-2); 10 bases align to TRBD1. The CDR3 extends over 17 amino acids. V was pared by 4 bases and J by 7 bases, with 15 bases of the junction left unmatched. The germline CDR1 and CDR2 sequences are LGHDT and YNNKEL (reference sequence). The chain's CDR3 is CASSPLRGTGEDGGYTF. The CDR3 region has the DNA TGTGCCAGCAGCCCTCTCCGTGGGACAGGGGAGGATGGTGGCTACACCTTC.

The chain recombines TRBV12-3 or TRBV12-4 with TRBJ1-3; D is unclear. The CDR3 length is 13 residues. Trimming took 2 bases from V and 4 from J, leaving 6 bases between them. The CDR3 DNA reads as TGTGCCAGCAGTTTATCCTTCGGAAACACCATATATTTT. Protein: CASSLSFGNTIYF.

The CDR3 is CASTYRTNTEAFF. DNA of the CDR3: TGTGCCAGCACATACAGGACGAACACTGAAGCTTTCTTT. The chain employs TRBV6-5 and TRBJ1-1; a weak D match, TRBD1 (5 bases). V lost 7 bases, J lost 1 base, and 10 bases lay in between. This CDR3 region has 13 residues. Germline V gene lookup returns CDR1 MNHEY and CDR2 SVGAGI.

The chain links TRBV6-5 to TRBJ2-1, with D possibly being TRBD2 (7 bases). V was trimmed by 6 bases and J by 5 bases, leaving 17 bases between them. There are 15 residues in the CDR3. CDR1 is MNHEY, CDR2 SVGAGI, per germline. Written as DNA, the CDR3 is TGTGCCAGCAGGCCACGGGGGGCCCAAAACAATGAGCAGTTCTTC. Protein product: CASRPRGAQNNEQFF.

The rearrangement joins TRBV2 to TRBJ2-1; 8 bases fit TRBD1. The germline gives CDR1 SNHLY, CDR2 FYNNEI. Unmatched junction bases numbered 7, after V lost 6 bases and J lost 15 bases. The CDR3 consists of 11 residues. The CDR3: CASRGQGLPFF. The CDR3, as DNA: TGTGCCAGCAGAGGACAGGGTTTACCGTTCTTC.

The gene calls are TRBV5-1 and TRBJ2-1; 12 bases are a match to TRBD2. Germline CDR1 and CDR2: SGHRS and YFSETQ. CDR3 length: 18 residues. The trim removed 2 bases at V and 0 bases at J, leaving 6 bases unmatched. The CDR3 reads CASSLSSGGASSYNEQFF. Written as DNA, the CDR3 is TGCGCCAGCAGCTTATCTAGCGGGGGGGCGAGCTCCTACAATGAGCAGTTCTTC.

The chain couples TRBV10-2 to TRBJ1-2; 9 nucleotides agree with TRBD1. The CDR3 spans 13 residues. V was clipped by 4 bases and J by 5 bases; unmatched bases: 2. Germline CDR1 is WSHSY and CDR2 is SAAADI. CDR3 bases: TGCGCCAGCAGTGGGGACAGGGAATATGGCTACACCTTC. It is translated as CASSGDREYGYTF.

The chain recombines TRBV5-1 with TRBJ2-2; TRBD2 might be the D (5 bases). V was pared by 1 base and J by 2 bases, with 9 bases between. The germline gives CDR1 SGHRS, CDR2 YFSETQ. The CDR3 sequence is 15 residues long. Here the CDR3 reads CASSLPRGNTGELFF. The CDR3 DNA follows: TGCGCCAGCAGCTTGCCCCGGGGAAACACCGGGGAGCTGTTTTTT. Looking up the rest from reference TRBV5-1 and TRBJ2-2 gives the full variable domain: KAGVTQTPRYLIKTRGQQVTLSCSPISGHRSVSWYQQTPGQGLQFLFEYFSETQRNKGNFPGRFSGRQFSNSRSEMNVSTLELGDSALYLCASSLPRGNTGELFFGEGSRLTVL.

The rearrangement links TRBV9 to TRBJ1-3; 7 positions agree with TRBD1. With 6 bases clipped from V and 2 bases from J, the junction kept 5 bases outside the gene matches. Germline V gene sequence: CDR1 SGDLS, CDR2 YYNGEE. The CDR3 is 14 residues long. DNA for the CDR3: TGTGCCAGCACCGGAACAGGGGCTGGAAACACCATATATTTT. Protein sequence: CASTGTGAGNTIYF.

The genes are TRBV6-1 and TRBJ2-7; 7 positions agree with TRBD1. After removal of 3 bases from V and 4 bases from J, the junction contained 6 bases not matched to a gene. Looked up from germline, CDR1 is MNHNS and CDR2 is SASEGT. The CDR3 consists of 14 residues. CDR3 coding DNA: TGTGCCAGCAGTGATCCGGGACAGCATTACGAGCAGTACTTC. This translates into CASSDPGQHYEQYF.